This T cell receptor (beta chain) was obtained from a study of blood T cells in healthy people across ages. This clonotype came up a few times. Its cognate antigen is unknown. Together with a sample-barcoded 5' primer, a J-beta primer mix was included in a second PCR lasting about 6 to 11 cycles. TCRdb ran MiXCR on the 5' RACE reads and lists one entry per CDR3 protein. The sample has 1.5 million to 2 million distinct CDR3 sequences; 28% are singletons. Study-wide findings and caveats: Long-lived donors carried more naive CD4+ cells and greater diversity than aged donors. The study found TCR beta diversity correlated strongly with naive T cell percentage.

The sample, about 9.7 milliliters of peripheral blood, was drawn from each donor. Unmatched junction bases numbered 7, after V lost 0 bases and J lost 8 bases. Germline values: CDR1 SGDLS, CDR2 YYNGEE. This CDR3 is built from 16 residues. The TCR originated in a woman in her thirties in good health. Sample: blood. The chain carries TRBV9 and TRBJ2-1; 11 bases fit TRBD2. For the CDR3, the DNA is TGTGCCAGCAGCGTAGTCATAGCGGGGGGGCTGGATGAGCAGTTCTTC. Residues: CASSVVIAGGLDEQFF.